Below, one T cell receptor (beta chain) is given with its context. Its antigen is as yet unknown. The data originate from a study of blood T cells in healthy people across ages. In the study overall: When template switching was applied, about one barcoded beta molecule was captured per two T cells. Study-wide findings and caveats: Comparison with aged donors showed that long-lived donors had more naive CD4+ cells and higher diversity. It was held that the diversity estimates obtained from one million T cells were underestimates.

The length of the CDR3 is 14 residues. The germline V and J ends were trimmed by 5 bases and 4 bases, with 14 bases remaining between them. Germline-derived CDR1 and CDR2 are MDHEN and SYDVKM. The second PCR ran about 6 to 12 cycles with a sample-barcoded 5' primer and J-beta primers. The study obtained at least 3 million CDR3-containing paired-end reads from every sample. TCRdb processed the 5' RACE reads anew with MiXCR; each CDR3 protein has one entry. The data contain about 930,000 distinct CDR3 sequences, approximately 32% of them singletons. In addition, the sample was reused for a study of T cells of mothers and their children.

The rearrangement joins TRBV28 to TRBJ1-2; D not certain. The sequenced sample was blood. This TCR came from a woman aged 40 to 55 in good health. The CDR3 is CASSPRTDTYGYTF. CDR3 in DNA: TGTGCCAGCAGTCCCCGGACTGATACCTATGGCTACACCTTC.